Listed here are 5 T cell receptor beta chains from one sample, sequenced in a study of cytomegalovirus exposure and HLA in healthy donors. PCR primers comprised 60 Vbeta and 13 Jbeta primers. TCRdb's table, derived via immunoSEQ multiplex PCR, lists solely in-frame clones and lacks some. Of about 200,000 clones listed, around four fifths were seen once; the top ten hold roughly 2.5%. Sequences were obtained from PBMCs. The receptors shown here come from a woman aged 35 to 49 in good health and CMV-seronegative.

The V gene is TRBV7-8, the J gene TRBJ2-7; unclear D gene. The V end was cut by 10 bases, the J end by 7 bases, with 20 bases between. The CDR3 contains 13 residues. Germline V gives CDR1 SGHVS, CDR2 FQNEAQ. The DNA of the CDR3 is TGTGCCACTGCAAGCCCCGAATTTTTGGAGCAGTACTTC. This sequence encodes CATASPEFLEQYF.

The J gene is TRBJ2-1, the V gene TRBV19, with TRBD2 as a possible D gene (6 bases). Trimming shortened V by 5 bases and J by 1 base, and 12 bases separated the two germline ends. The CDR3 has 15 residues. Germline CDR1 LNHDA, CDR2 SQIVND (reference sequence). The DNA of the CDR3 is TGTGCCAGTAGTCCCCTAGCGCGTTCCTACAATGAGCAGTTCTTC. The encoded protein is CASSPLARSYNEQFF.

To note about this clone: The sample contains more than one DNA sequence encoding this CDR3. CDR3 residues: CASSLYRGSQPQHF. DNA for the CDR3: TGTGCCAGCAGTTTATACCGGGGGAGTCAGCCCCAGCATTTT. The chain carries TRBV28 and TRBJ1-5, with D maybe TRBD1 (5 bases). Trimming removed 1 base from V and 6 bases from J, with 10 bases in between. Germline V gene data show CDR1 as MDHEN and CDR2 as SYDVKM. The CDR3 sequence is 14 residues long.

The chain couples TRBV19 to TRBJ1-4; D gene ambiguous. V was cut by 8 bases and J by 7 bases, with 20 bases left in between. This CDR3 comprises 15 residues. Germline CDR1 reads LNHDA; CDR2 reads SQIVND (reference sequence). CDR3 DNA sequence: TGTGCCAGTCAACTCATCGGGGTAATGGGTGAAAAACTGTTTTTT. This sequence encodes CASQLIGVMGEKLFF.

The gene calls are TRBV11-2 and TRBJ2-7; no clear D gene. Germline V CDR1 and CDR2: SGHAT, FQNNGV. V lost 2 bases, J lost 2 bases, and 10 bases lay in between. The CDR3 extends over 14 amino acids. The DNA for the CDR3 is TGTGCCAGCAGCTTAAGTTGGCAAGCCTACGAGCAGTACTTC. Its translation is CASSLSWQAYEQYF.